This is a list of T cell receptor beta chains from one sample in a study of early T cells in non-severe SARS-CoV-2 infection. TCRdb reanalysed the 5' RACE reads using MiXCR and keeps one entry per CDR3 protein. The data hold 33,000 or so distinct CDR3 sequences, with about 5.6% observed a single time. The sample comprised whole blood. The origin of the receptors is an adult who was a healthcare worker with PCR-confirmed SARS-CoV-2 infection or an uninfected control (not recorded which). The CDR3 runs from the conserved cysteine through the conserved F or W.

TRBV29-1,CSVKGQGANTEAFF
TRBV18,CASSPKGGSTGVSNQPQHF
TRBV20-1,CSANPGLVGTQYF
TRBV7-9,CASNDWNTEAFF
TRBV5-1,CASSSGVSAAYGYTF
TRBV12-3/TRBV12-4,CASSSNNLQQNGELFF
TRBV11-2,CASSSPGRTSEKLFF
TRBV20-1,CSVRPEGYEQFF
TRBV19,CASSMLGADTQYF
TRBV3-1,CASSLRGGRGQPQHF